The 21 T cell receptor beta chains listed next were all sequenced from one sample in a study of response to subunit inactivated influenza vaccine. TCRdb independently ran MiXCR on the RT-PCR reads; one entry per CDR3 protein. This table holds about 480,000 distinct CDR3 sequences, 10% to 15% found once. This material consisted of PBMCs from blood, taken more than 35 days after vaccination. These receptor sequences come from a man aged 50 to 59 who received an inactivated influenza vaccine.

This clonotype was seen many times. V usage is TRBV9 and J usage is TRBJ1-1; a weak D match, TRBD1 (5 bases). The CDR3 runs 14 residues. The germline V gene encodes CDR1 SGDLS and CDR2 YYNGEE. Trimming stripped 0 bases from V and 4 bases from J, with 10 bases between. The CDR3 nucleotides are TGTGCCAGCAGCGTAGACCGGGGGACCACTGAAGCTTTCTTT. Amino acids: CASSVDRGTTEAFF.

The V call is TRBV28, the J call TRBJ2-2, with TRBD2 identical over 13 bases. V was clipped by 6 bases and J by 4 bases; unmatched bases: 5. This CDR3 spans 16 amino acids. Germline CDR1 reads MDHEN; CDR2 reads SYDVKM. The CDR3 sequence: CASRLAGGPTTGELFF. CDR3 nucleotide sequence: TGTGCCAGCAGACTAGCGGGAGGGCCGACCACCGGGGAGCTGTTTTTT.

This sequence joins TRBV6-5 and TRBJ2-7, with 7 bases aligning to TRBD2. J was trimmed by 7 bases and V by 0 bases; bases with no gene match: 6. The CDR3 has 14 residues. CDR1 and CDR2 from the germline V gene are MNHEY and SVGAGI. CDR3 nucleotide sequence: TGTGCCAGCAGTTACTCGGGGCGGGGGAAAGAGCAGTACTTC. This translates into CASSYSGRGKEQYF.

The chain uses TRBV10-3 and TRBJ2-3; 7 positions agree with TRBD2. CDR1 ENHRY and CDR2 SYGVKD come from the germline V gene. V lost 4 bases, J lost 0 bases, and 7 bases stayed unmatched. This CDR3 is 16 amino acids long. In DNA, the CDR3 is TGTGCCATCAGTGCGGAGGGACTACCTAGCACAGATACGCAGTATTTT. It yields the protein CAISAEGLPSTDTQYF.

This clonotype was seen a handful of times. This chain links TRBV29-1 with TRBJ2-5, with 8 bases aligning to TRBD2. From germline, CDR1 is SQVTM and CDR2 ANQGSEA. V lost 6 bases to trimming and J lost 0 bases; unmatched junction nucleotides: 9. The CDR3 extends over 15 amino acids. The DNA for the CDR3 is TGCAGCGTCCGAACTAGCGGATCGTACCAAGAGACCCAGTACTTC. This codes for CSVRTSGSYQETQYF.

There are a few counts of this clonotype. The rearrangement joins TRBV5-5 to TRBJ2-3; D may correspond to TRBD1 or TRBD2 (6 bases each). CDR1 SGHKS and CDR2 YYEKEE come from the germline V gene (reference sequence). CDR3 length: 14 amino acids. Trimming took off 4 bases at V and 2 bases at J, with 11 bases between the two ends. The CDR3 loop reads CASSRGTPTDTQYF. CDR3 nucleotide sequence: TGTGCCAGCAGCCGCGGGACACCCACAGATACGCAGTATTTT.

Only a few counts were recorded for this clonotype. The V call is TRBV5-1, the J call TRBJ2-3; 7 bases align to TRBD2. The germline V gene has CDR1 SGHRS and CDR2 YFSETQ. Trimming took 0 bases from V and 0 from J; bases not matched to a gene: 7. This CDR3 spans 17 amino acids. The CDR3, as DNA: TGCGCCAGCAGCTTGGATGGCAGGGAGGGGAGCACAGATACGCAGTATTTT. Translating gives CASSLDGREGSTDTQYF.

This clonotype was seen repeatedly, ten times or more. The chain couples TRBV5-1 to TRBJ2-3; 7 bases fit TRBD1. The V gene's germline CDR1 is SGHRS and CDR2 YFSETQ. The CDR3 has 12 residues. V trimming: 3 bases; J trimming: 5 bases; junction bases outside the gene matches: 0. DNA for the CDR3: TGCGCCAGCAGCTCAGGGGGAGATACGCAGTATTTT. Residues: CASSSGGDTQYF.

The rearrangement uses TRBV29-1 and TRBJ2-7, with TRBD2 matching 13 bases. The CDR3 runs to 17 residues. Per germline, CDR1 SQVTM and CDR2 ANQGSEA. V was pared by 6 bases and J by 4 bases, with 15 bases of the junction left unmatched. CDR3 sequence: CSVWAVTSGRARYEQYF. CDR3 nucleotides: TGCAGCGTGTGGGCCGTTACTAGCGGGAGGGCCAGGTACGAGCAGTACTTC.

This clonotype was seen at least ten times. The J gene is TRBJ1-1, the V gene TRBV18; no reliable D call. V was pared by 1 base and J by 0 bases, with 9 bases between. The CDR3 has 15 residues. Looked up from germline, CDR1 is KGHSH and CDR2 is LQKENI. The CDR3 protein is CASSPRAEMNTEAFF. The CDR3 bases are TGTGCCAGCTCACCACGGGCAGAAATGAACACTGAAGCTTTCTTT.

V and J are TRBV28 and TRBJ2-1, with a possible D match to TRBD2 (5 bases). V was pared by 3 bases and J by 5 bases, with 11 bases between. The CDR3 extends over 14 amino acids. Per the germline V gene, CDR1 is MDHEN and CDR2 is SYDVKM. The CDR3 nucleotides are TGTGCCAGCAGTTTGCTCACGACTAACAATGAGCAGTTCTTC. Residues: CASSLLTTNNEQFF.

The chain is built from TRBV13 and TRBJ1-6; D possibly corresponds to TRBD1 (6 bases). V lost 5 bases to trimming and J lost 0 bases, with 11 bases between them. The CDR3 is made up of 16 amino acids. CDR1 and CDR2 from the germline V gene are PRHDT and FYEKMQ (reference sequence). The DNA of the CDR3 is TGTGCCAGCAGCCCAGACAGGAGCTCCTATAATTCACCCCTCCACTTT. It codes for CASSPDRSSYNSPLHF.

The rearrangement uses TRBV5-4 and TRBJ2-1; 11 bases match TRBD2. Germline CDR1 and CDR2: SGHNT and YYREEE (reference sequence). The CDR3 extends over 16 amino acids. Trimming cost V 4 bases and J 0 bases; bases outside gene matches: 3. DNA of the CDR3: TGTGCCAGCAGCCACACTAGCGGGAGCTCCTACAATGAGCAGTTCTTC. It translates to CASSHTSGSSYNEQFF.

This clonotype was counted ten times or more. The chain links TRBV6-1 to TRBJ2-3, with D possibly called TRBD1 or TRBD2 (6 bases each). V was shortened by 8 bases and J by 1 base, with 13 bases between the two germline ends. There are 14 residues in the CDR3. Germline-derived CDR1 and CDR2 are MNHNS and SASEGT. CDR3 region: CASSSGAGTDTQYF. CDR3 sequence (DNA): TGTGCCAGCTCGTCGGGGGCCGGCACAGATACGCAGTATTTT.

The chain has TRBV10-3 and TRBJ2-7; a possible D gene is TRBD1 (5 bases). CDR1 and CDR2 (germline): ENHRY, SYGVKD. This CDR3 is built from 13 residues. The ends were cut back, 7 bases at V and 2 bases at J, with 12 bases in the middle. The CDR3 DNA is TGTGCCATCACGCAGGGAATGACCTACGAGCAGTACTTC. Translating it yields CAITQGMTYEQYF.

The chain links TRBV5-1 to TRBJ1-5; D possibly corresponds to TRBD1 (5 bases). CDR3 size: 14 residues. V gave up 0 bases and J gave up 5 bases, with 9 bases separating them. The germline V gene has CDR1 SGHRS and CDR2 YFSETQ. The CDR3, as DNA: TGCGCCAGCAGCTTGGAGGGGTTGGATCAGCCCCAGCATTTT. This translates into CASSLEGLDQPQHF.

Only a few counts were recorded for this clonotype. The chain joins TRBV2 to TRBJ2-7, with 9 bases that match TRBD1. The CDR3 contains 15 residues. V trimming: 2 bases; J trimming: 3 bases; junction bases outside the gene matches: 5. Germline values: CDR1 SNHLY, CDR2 FYNNEI. The CDR3 region is CASSERDRVHYEQYF. In DNA form, the CDR3 reads TGTGCCAGCAGTGAACGGGACAGGGTCCACTACGAGCAGTACTTC.

This clonotype was counted many times. The chain has TRBV6-1 and TRBJ2-2; the match to TRBD2 covers 10 bases. The CDR3 is 16 residues long. Germline CDR1 is MNHNS and CDR2 is SASEGT. The trim removed 7 bases at V and 3 bases at J, leaving 8 bases unmatched. CDR3 nucleotides: TGTGCCAGCAAGAACGGAGGACTAGCGGACACCGGGGAGCTGTTTTTT. Translating it yields CASKNGGLADTGELFF.

The chain is built from TRBV12-3 or TRBV12-4 and TRBJ2-3, with D tentatively TRBD1 (6 bases). V lost 2 bases, J lost 0 bases, and 9 bases lay in between. The CDR3 is made up of 15 amino acids. The CDR3 DNA is TGTGCCAGCAGTTTATGGACAGCTAGCACAGATACGCAGTATTTT. This sequence encodes CASSLWTASTDTQYF.

The chain links TRBV20-1 to TRBJ2-7, with 10 bases identical to TRBD2. V lost 8 bases and J lost 4; bases outside the gene matches: 5. Per germline, CDR1 DFQATT and CDR2 SNEGSKA (reference sequence). This CDR3 is 12 amino acids long. The CDR3 DNA follows: TGCAGTCCCTTAGCGGGGGGATACGAGCAGTACTTC. It specifies CSPLAGGYEQYF.

The gene calls are TRBV4-1 and TRBJ2-5; D perhaps matches TRBD1 (5 bases). Germline V gene data show CDR1 as MGHRA and CDR2 as YSYEKL. The CDR3 consists of 14 residues. Trimming shortened V by 3 bases and J by 5 bases, and 13 bases separated the two germline ends. The CDR3: CASSHPRVGETQYF. CDR3 bases: TGCGCCAGCAGCCACCCCAGGGTTGGGGAGACCCAGTACTTC.